This TCR beta chain comes out of a study of blood T cell repertoires in COVID-19 (TCRdb year 2020). Looking at the study overall: The collaborator samples originated in the United States, Italy and Spain and spanned the acute and convalescent phases of COVID-19. Sample metadata almost always included a de-identified subject ID, COVID-19 status, age in years and sex. Subjects who had been exposed to COVID-19, were actively infected with it, or had recovered from it provided the deeply sampled blood TCRbeta repertoires that made up the dataset. Where available, HLA class I and class II types were taken from metadata supplied by the sample provider and were not determined by assay-based typing. The prospective study material was composed of cDNA or gDNA derived from T cells, B-cell-depleted T cells, or PBMCs. The repertoires were made available in a free public database intended to serve as a resource for research on the immune response to SARS-CoV-2. The samples were drawn from two sources: the first 160 participants of the ongoing ImmuneRACE study, and 1,000 to 1,500 subjects contributed by 6 global collaborators.

Findings and caveats that apply to the study as a whole: Clinical and demographic metadata were provided uncurated, with the amount varying by source and participant.

There are 15 amino acids in the CDR3, from cysteine to phenylalanine inclusive. Only the CDR3 DNA stays, 45 bases, in frame from base 1. Relative to germline, V is missing 7 bases and J is missing 4 bases, with 12 bases of the junction outside any gene match. As encoded in the germline V gene (reference sequence), CDR1 is LNHDA while CDR2 is SQIVND. TCRbeta CDR3 regions were amplified from genomic DNA by means of the immunoSEQ Assay, a bias-controlled multiplex PCR. The paper's data handling went like this. The number of nucleated cells in each sample was estimated from the amplification of reference gene primers within the assay. Sequence reads were collapsed and filtered to measure the absolute abundance of every unique TCRbeta CDR3 rearrangement. For each sample, productive Simpson clonality was calculated as the square root of Simpson's diversity index over productive rearrangements. Not all clones reach the TCRdb copy of this immuneACCESS table, which keeps in-frame sequences only. Checked studies attribute under half of the gap to unresolved V genes and leave the rest unexplained. V, J and clone size were drawn from that table, and D and trimming were deduced from the DNA. For this sample there are some 200,000 clones; approximately 86% appear just once. About 9.4% of the sample lies in the top ten.

In the case of this clone: The clone's antigen remains unknown. Base qualities were left out, and no much larger clone turns up one base away.

Participants in the prospective study were enrolled through a virtual design, were aged about 18 to 89 years, and lived in 24 United States geographic areas. Cohort assignment in the prospective study relied on participant-reported clinical history from a screening survey and a study questionnaire. In the prospective study, mobile phlebotomists collected whole blood, serum and a nasopharyngeal or oropharyngeal swab from each participant. Additional blood draws and questionnaires over a 2-month period could optionally be provided by prospective study participants. Before DNA extraction, blood samples from the prospective study were shipped at room temperature or frozen.

This clonotype was obtained from a man aged 18 to 29 with acute COVID-19. Material for sequencing was PBMCs or T cells enriched from blood (not recorded which). The chain uses TRBV19 and TRBJ2-7, with 8 central nucleotides matching TRBD1. The nucleotides read TGTGCCAGTAAGCTACAGGGGGGAACTCTGTACGAGCAGTACTTC. It codes for CASKLQGGTLYEQYF.